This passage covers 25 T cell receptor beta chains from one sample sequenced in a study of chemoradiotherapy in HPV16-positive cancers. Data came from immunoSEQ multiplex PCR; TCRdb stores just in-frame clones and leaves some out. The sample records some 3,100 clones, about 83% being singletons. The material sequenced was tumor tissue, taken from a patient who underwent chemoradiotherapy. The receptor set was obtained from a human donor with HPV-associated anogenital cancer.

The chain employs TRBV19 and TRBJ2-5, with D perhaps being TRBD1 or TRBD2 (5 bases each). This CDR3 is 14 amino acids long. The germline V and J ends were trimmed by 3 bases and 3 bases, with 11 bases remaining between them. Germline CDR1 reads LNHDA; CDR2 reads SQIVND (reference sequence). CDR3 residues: CASSISGTKETQYF. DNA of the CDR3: TGTGCCAGTAGTATTTCCGGGACCAAAGAGACCCAGTACTTC.

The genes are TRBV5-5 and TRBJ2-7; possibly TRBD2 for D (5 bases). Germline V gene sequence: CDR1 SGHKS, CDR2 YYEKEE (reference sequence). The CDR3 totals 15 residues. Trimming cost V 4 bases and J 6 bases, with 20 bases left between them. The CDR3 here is CASSTKGSTAGEQYF. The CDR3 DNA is TGTGCCAGCAGCACTAAGGGTTCCACCGCGGGCGAGCAGTACTTC.

CDR3 sequence (DNA): TGTGCCAGCAGTTTGACAGGGGGATATAATGAAAAACTGTTTTTT. This gives the protein CASSLTGGYNEKLFF. The chain joins TRBV6-5 to TRBJ1-4; TRBD1 matches 9 bases. CDR3 length: 15 residues. With 4 bases clipped from V and 4 bases from J, the junction kept 4 bases outside the gene matches. The germline gives CDR1 MNHEY, CDR2 SVGAGI.

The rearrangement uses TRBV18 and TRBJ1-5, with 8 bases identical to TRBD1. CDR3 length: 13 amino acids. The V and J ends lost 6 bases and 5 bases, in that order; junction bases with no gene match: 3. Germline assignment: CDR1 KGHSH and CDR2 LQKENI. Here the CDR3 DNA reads TGTGCCAGCTCCCAACAGGGGGATCAGCCCCAGCATTTT. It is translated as CASSQQGDQPQHF.

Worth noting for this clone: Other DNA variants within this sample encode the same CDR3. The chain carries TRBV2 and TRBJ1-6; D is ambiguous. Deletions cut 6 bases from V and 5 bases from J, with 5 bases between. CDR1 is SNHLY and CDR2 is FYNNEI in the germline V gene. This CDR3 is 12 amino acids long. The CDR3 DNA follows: TGTGCCAGCAGCGGGAATAATTCACCCCTCCACTTT. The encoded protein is CASSGNNSPLHF. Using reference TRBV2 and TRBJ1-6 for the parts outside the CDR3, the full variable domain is EPEVTQTPSHQVTQMGQEVILRCVPISNHLYFYWYRQILGQKVEFLVSFYNNEISEKSEIFDDQFSVERPDGSNFTLKIRSTKLEDSAMYFCASSGNNSPLHFGNGTRLTVT.

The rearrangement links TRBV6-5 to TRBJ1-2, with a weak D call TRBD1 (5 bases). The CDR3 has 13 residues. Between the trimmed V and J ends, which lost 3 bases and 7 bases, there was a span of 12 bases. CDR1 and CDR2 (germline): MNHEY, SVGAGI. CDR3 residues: CASSYHQGRGYTF. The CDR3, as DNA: TGTGCCAGCAGTTATCACCAGGGACGTGGCTACACCTTC.

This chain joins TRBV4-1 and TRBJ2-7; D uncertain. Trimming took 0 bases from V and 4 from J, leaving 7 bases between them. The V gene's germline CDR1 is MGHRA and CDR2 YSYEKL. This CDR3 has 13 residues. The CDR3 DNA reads TGCGCCAGCAGCCAAGAACCTCGATACGAGCAGTACTTC. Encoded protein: CASSQEPRYEQYF.

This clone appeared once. The CDR3, as DNA: TGTGCCAGCAGCCTGTGGGAGGCAGCTAACTATGGCTACACCTTC. The encoded protein is CASSLWEAANYGYTF. The chain joins TRBV9 to TRBJ1-2; no clear D. In germline, CDR1 is SGDLS, CDR2 YYNGEE. This CDR3 has 15 amino acids. Deletions cut 4 bases from V and 0 bases from J, with 13 bases between.

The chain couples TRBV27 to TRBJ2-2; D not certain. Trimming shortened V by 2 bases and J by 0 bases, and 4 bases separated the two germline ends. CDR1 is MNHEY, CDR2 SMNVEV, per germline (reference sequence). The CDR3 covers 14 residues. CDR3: CASSLGANTGELFF. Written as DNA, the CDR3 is TGTGCCAGCAGTTTAGGGGCGAACACCGGGGAGCTGTTTTTT.

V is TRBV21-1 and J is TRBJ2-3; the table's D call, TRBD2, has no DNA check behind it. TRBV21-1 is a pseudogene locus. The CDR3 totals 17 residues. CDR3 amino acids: CASSIPVGGKDTDTQYF. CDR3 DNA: TGTGCCAGCAGCATCCCCGTCGGGGGGAAGGACACAGATACGCAGTATTTT.

The CDR3 protein is CASSLGQNYGYTF. CDR3 nucleotide sequence: TGTGCCAGCAGCTTAGGCCAGAACTATGGCTACACCTTC. The genes are TRBV11-2 and TRBJ1-2; the D is unclear. Germline V gene lookup returns CDR1 SGHAT and CDR2 FQNNGV. The ends were cut back, 1 base at V and 2 bases at J, with 5 bases in the middle. This CDR3 region has 13 residues.

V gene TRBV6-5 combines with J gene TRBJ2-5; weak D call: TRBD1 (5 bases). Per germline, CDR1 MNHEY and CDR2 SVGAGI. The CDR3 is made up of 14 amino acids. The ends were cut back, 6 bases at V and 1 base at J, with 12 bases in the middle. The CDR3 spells CASRPGLSQETQYF. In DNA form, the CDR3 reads TGTGCCAGCAGGCCAGGGCTATCCCAAGAGACCCAGTACTTC.

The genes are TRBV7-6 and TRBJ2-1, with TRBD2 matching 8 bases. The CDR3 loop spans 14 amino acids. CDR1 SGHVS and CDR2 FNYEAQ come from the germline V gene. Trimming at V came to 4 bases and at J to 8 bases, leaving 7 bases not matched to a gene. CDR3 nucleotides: TGTGCCAGCAGCTACATAGCGGGAAACGATGAGCAGTTCTTC. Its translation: CASSYIAGNDEQFF.

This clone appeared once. For the CDR3, the DNA is TGTGCCAGCAGCTTTGTGGGGAGGGAGCTGTTTTTT. This sequence encodes CASSFVGRELFF. The rearrangement joins TRBV7-2 to TRBJ2-2; D is undetermined. The germline V gene encodes CDR1 SGHTA and CDR2 FQGNSA. The CDR3 length is 12 residues. Trimming left V 3 bases short and J 9 bases short, with 8 bases between.

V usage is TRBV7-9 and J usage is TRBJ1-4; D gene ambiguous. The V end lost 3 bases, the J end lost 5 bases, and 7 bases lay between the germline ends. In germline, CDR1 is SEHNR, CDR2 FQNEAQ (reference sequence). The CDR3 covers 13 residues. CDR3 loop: CASSLRGNEKLFF. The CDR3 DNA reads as TGTGCCAGCAGCTTGCGGGGAAATGAAAAACTGTTTTTT.

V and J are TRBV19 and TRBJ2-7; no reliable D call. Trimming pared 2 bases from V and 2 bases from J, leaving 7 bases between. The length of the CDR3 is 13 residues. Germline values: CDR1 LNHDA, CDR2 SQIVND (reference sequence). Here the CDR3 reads CASSISVTYEQYF. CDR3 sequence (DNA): TGTGCCAGTAGTATATCAGTAACCTACGAGCAGTACTTC.

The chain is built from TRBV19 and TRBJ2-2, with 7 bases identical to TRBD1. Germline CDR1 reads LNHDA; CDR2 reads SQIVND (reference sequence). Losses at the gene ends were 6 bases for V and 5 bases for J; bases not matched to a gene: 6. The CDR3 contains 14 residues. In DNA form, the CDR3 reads TGTGCCAGTAGCGACAGGGAAGTGACCGGGGAGCTGTTTTTT. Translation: CASSDREVTGELFF.

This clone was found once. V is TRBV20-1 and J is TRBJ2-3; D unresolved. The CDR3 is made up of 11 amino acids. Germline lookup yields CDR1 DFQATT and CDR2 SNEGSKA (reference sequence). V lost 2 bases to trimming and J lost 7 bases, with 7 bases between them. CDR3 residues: CSARPGYTQYF. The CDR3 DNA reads TGCAGTGCTAGACCCGGGTATACGCAGTATTTT.

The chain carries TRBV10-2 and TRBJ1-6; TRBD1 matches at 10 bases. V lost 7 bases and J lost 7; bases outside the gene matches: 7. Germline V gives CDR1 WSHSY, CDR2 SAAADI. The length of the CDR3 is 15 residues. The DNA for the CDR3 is TGCGCCAGCAACCCTGGGACAGGGGAAAATTCACCCCTCCACTTT. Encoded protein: CASNPGTGENSPLHF.

For the CDR3, the DNA is TGCGCCAGCGGGGGCGACAAAGAGACCCAGTACTTC. Amino acids: CASGGDKETQYF. The chain is built from TRBV4-1 and TRBJ2-5, with D perhaps TRBD1 (6 bases). The germline CDR1 and CDR2 sequences are MGHRA and YSYEKL. The length of the CDR3 is 12 residues. V lost 8 bases, J lost 3 bases, and 10 bases lay in between.

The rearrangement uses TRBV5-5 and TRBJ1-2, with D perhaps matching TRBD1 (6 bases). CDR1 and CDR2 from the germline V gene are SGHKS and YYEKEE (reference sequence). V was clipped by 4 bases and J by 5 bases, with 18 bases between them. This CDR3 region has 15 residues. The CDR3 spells CASSPAGGGGYGYTF. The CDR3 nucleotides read TGTGCCAGCAGCCCCGCCGGGGGCGGGGGTTATGGCTACACCTTC.

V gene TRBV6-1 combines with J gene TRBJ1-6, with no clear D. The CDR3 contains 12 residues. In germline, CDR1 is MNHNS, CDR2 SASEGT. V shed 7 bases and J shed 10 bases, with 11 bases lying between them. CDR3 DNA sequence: TGTGCCAGCACATTAGGTCGGTCACCCCTCCACTTT. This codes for CASTLGRSPLHF.

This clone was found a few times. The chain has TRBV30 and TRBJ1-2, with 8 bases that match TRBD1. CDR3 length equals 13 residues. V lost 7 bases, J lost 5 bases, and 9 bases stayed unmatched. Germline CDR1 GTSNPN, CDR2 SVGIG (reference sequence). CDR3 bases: TGTGCCTCCCCGACAGGGGCTGGGTATGGCTACACCTTC. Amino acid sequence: CASPTGAGYGYTF.

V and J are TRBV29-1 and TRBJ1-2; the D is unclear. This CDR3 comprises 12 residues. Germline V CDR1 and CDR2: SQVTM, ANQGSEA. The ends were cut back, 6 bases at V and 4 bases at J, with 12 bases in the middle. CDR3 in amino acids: CSVYQPVYGYTF. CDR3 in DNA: TGCAGCGTCTATCAGCCCGTCTATGGCTACACCTTC.

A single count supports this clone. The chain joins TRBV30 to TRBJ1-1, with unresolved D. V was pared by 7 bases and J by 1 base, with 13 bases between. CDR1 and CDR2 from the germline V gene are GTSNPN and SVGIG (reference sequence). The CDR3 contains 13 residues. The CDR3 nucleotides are TGTGCCTCGTCCAGGAGAACGAACACTGAAGCTTTCTTT. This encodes CASSRRTNTEAFF.